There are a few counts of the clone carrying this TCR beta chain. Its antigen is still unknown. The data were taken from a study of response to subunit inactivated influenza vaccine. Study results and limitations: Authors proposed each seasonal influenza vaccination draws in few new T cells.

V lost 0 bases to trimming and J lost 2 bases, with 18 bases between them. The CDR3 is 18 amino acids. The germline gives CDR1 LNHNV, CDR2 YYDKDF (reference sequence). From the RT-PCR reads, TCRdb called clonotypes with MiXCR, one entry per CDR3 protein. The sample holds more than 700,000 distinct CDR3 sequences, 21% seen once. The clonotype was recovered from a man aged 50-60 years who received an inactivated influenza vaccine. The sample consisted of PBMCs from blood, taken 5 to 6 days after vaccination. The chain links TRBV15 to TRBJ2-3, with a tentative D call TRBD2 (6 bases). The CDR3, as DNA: TGTGCCACCAGCAGAGATCGTTACGGGAGTCCCACCACAGATACGCAGTATTTT. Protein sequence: CATSRDRYGSPTTDTQYF.